The T cell receptor (beta chain) under discussion was sequenced for a study of lymphopenia after photon versus proton radiotherapy. V lost 6 bases to trimming and J lost 2 bases; unmatched junction nucleotides: 2. Germline V gives CDR1 MNHNS, CDR2 SASEGT. This CDR3 spans 13 amino acids. In regard to this clone: Its specificity is unknown.

The assay was immunoSEQ multiplex PCR, and TCRdb's table has in-frame clones only and misses some. The data show 77,000 or so clones, more than 70% seen once. Study results and caveats: After the lymphocyte nadir, photon-treated repertoires showed oligoclonal expansion, especially of CD8+ Temra cells. A bigger post-nadir fall in TCR diversity correlated inversely with survival time in deceased patients. Better survival with proton therapy was suggested as possible, not demonstrated.

This sequence joins TRBV6-1 and TRBJ2-7, with 9 positions matching TRBD2. Sequenced here: peripheral blood, sampled from a patient treated with proton-based radiotherapy. The receptor comes from a man aged 55 to 70 with pancreatic cancer. The CDR3 nucleotides read TGTGCCAGCAGGCCTAGCGGGGCCTACGAGCAGTACTTC. It specifies CASRPSGAYEQYF.